This TCR beta chain was captured in a study of cytomegalovirus exposure and HLA in healthy donors. Findings of the study overall: Later, TCR association rates were found to vary by HLA locus, highest for DRB1 and lowest for HLA-C. The study listed approximately 170 cytomegalovirus-associated TCR beta chains. A few CMV-associated chains were confirmed in vitro to be specific for CMV antigens. In an earlier analysis, about 87% or about 30%: the productive usage of most TCR beta V segments.

V shed 5 bases and J 6 bases; nucleotides not matched to a gene: 6. Germline assignment: CDR1 KGHSH and CDR2 LQKENI. CDR3 length: 13 amino acids. The primer mix had 60 Vbeta and 13 Jbeta primers. The repertoire was sequenced with immunoSEQ multiplex PCR; TCRdb's copy has only in-frame clones and lacks some. Its table lists roughly 190,000 clones. For this clone: Its antigen remains unknown.

This clonotype originated in a man in his thirties or forties in good health and CMV-seronegative. Sequencing was carried out using PBMCs. The rearrangement joins TRBV18 to TRBJ2-7; 8 bases agree with TRBD2. The CDR3 DNA is TGTGCCAGCTCAGGAGCGGGGGCCCTCGAGCAGTACTTC. This gives the protein CASSGAGALEQYF. The variable domain in full, with the rest retrieved from reference TRBV18 and TRBJ2-7, is NAGVMQNPRHLVRRRGQEARLRCSPMKGHSHVYWYRQLPEEGLKFMVYLQKENIIDESGMPKERFSAEFPKEGPSILRIQQVVRGDSAAYFCASSGAGALEQYFGPGTRLTVT.